The rows below give T cell receptor beta chains drawn from one sample of a study of shared T cell receptors in the human thymus. Assay: immunoSEQ multiplex PCR; the TCRdb copy retains only in-frame clones and omits some. Among some 760,000 clones listed, 80% to 90% were seen once. A further study also used this sample, focusing on human thymus T cells.

Sample: thymocytes. Every receptor here comes from a girl under two years old with a congenital heart defect. CDR3s leave out the opening cysteine and the closing phenylalanine or tryptophan.

ASGSMTLMSTEAF | 13 | TRBV6-5
ASSRGGGELF | 10 | TRBV7-9
ASSFGGGGLNEKLF | 14 | TRBV28
ASSQDRRGAYEQY | 13 | TRBV4-3
ASSLVGGGSYNEQF | 14 | TRBV5-1
ASSLVDSNNYGYT | 13 | TRBV5-1
ASSLGAGVDEKLF | 13 | TRBV5-6
ATRGGPGYYGYT | 12 | TRBV6-5
ATWDRTVLAQY | 11 | TRBV28
ASSQGSSGNTIY | 12 | TRBV14
ASSLTRADTQY | 11 | TRBV2
ASSLSTGTEKSSYNSPLH | 18 | TRBV27
ASSPVLLDSGYT | 12 | TRBV14
ASSLGGYGYT | 10 | TRBV14
ASSPRTGGSTEAF | 13 | TRBV19